These T cell receptor beta chains were read from a single sample in a study of CD8 T cells in ankylosing spondylitis. TCRdb called the 5' RACE reads again in MiXCR, with one record for every CDR3 protein. The profile shows approximately 400,000 distinct CDR3 sequences, 25% to 30% of them singletons. What was sequenced was blood, either unsorted or a sorted T cell fraction (not recorded which). The source of these receptors is a male donor with ankylosing spondylitis. Both conserved end residues are part of each CDR3. The D gene is left open where the match is weak. The size entry is marked missing in some rows and otherwise reads once, few, many or a size class.

v_call: TRBV7-2; clone_size: -; j_call: TRBJ2-3; d_call: -; cdr3_nt: TGTGCCAGCAGCTTCTATGGAAGATCGGATACGCAGTATTTT; cdr3_aa: CASSFYGRSDTQYF
v_call: TRBV3-1; clone_size: few; j_call: TRBJ2-1; d_call: -; cdr3_nt: TGTGCCAGCAGCCAAGATCGAGGGCGGGCAGGACGACAGTTCTTC; cdr3_aa: CASSQDRGRAGRQFF
v_call: TRBV20-1; clone_size: -; j_call: TRBJ1-4; d_call: -; cdr3_nt: TGCAGTGCTAGACCCTCAGGGGACGGGTATGAAAAACTGTTTTTT; cdr3_aa: CSARPSGDGYEKLFF
v_call: TRBV7-9; clone_size: -; j_call: TRBJ2-3; d_call: TRBD1; cdr3_nt: TGTGCCAGCAGCTTATCGGACAGGGTTGGCACAGATACGCAGTATTTT; cdr3_aa: CASSLSDRVGTDTQYF
v_call: TRBV5-1; clone_size: -; j_call: TRBJ1-1; d_call: -; cdr3_nt: TGCGCCAGCAGCGACAGCCTAGGGAACACTGAAGCTTTCTTT; cdr3_aa: CASSDSLGNTEAFF
v_call: TRBV7-8; clone_size: -; j_call: TRBJ2-5; d_call: -; cdr3_nt: TGTGCCAGCAGCCCGTCCTCGACCCAGTACTTC; cdr3_aa: CASSPSSTQYF
v_call: TRBV5-5; clone_size: -; j_call: TRBJ2-2; d_call: -; cdr3_nt: TGTGCCAGCGGATCTACGACAAACACCGGGGAGCTGTTTTTT; cdr3_aa: CASGSTTNTGELFF
v_call: TRBV12-3/TRBV12-4; clone_size: few; j_call: TRBJ1-5; d_call: TRBD1; cdr3_nt: TGTGCCAGCGGACAGGGCAGGAATAGCAATCAGCCCCAGCATTTT; cdr3_aa: CASGQGRNSNQPQHF
v_call: TRBV15; clone_size: many; j_call: TRBJ2-2; d_call: TRBD1; cdr3_nt: TGTGCCACCCTCCAGGGACAGGCTTTCGCGAACACCGGGGAGCTGTTTTTT; cdr3_aa: CATLQGQAFANTGELFF
v_call: TRBV5-5; clone_size: -; j_call: TRBJ2-1; d_call: TRBD2; cdr3_nt: TGTGCCAGCAGCCCCCGAGCGGGAGGAGATAGTGAGCAGTTCTTC; cdr3_aa: CASSPRAGGDSEQFF
v_call: TRBV7-8; clone_size: -; j_call: TRBJ2-7; d_call: -; cdr3_nt: TGTGCCAGCAGCTTAAGGAGACCCTACGAGCAGTACTTC; cdr3_aa: CASSLRRPYEQYF
v_call: TRBV12-3/TRBV12-4; clone_size: -; j_call: TRBJ2-2; d_call: -; cdr3_nt: TGTGCCAGCAGCCCCAATCAGAACACCGGGGAGCTGTTTTTT; cdr3_aa: CASSPNQNTGELFF
v_call: TRBV5-1; clone_size: few; j_call: TRBJ2-1; d_call: TRBD2; cdr3_nt: TGCGCCAGCAGCTTAGGGACTAGAGTTAACAATGAGCAGTTCTTC; cdr3_aa: CASSLGTRVNNEQFF
v_call: TRBV12-3/TRBV12-4; clone_size: -; j_call: TRBJ2-5; d_call: TRBD2; cdr3_nt: TGTGCCAGCAGTTTATCATACAGCGGGAGGACCCAAGAGACCCAGTACTTC; cdr3_aa: CASSLSYSGRTQETQYF
v_call: TRBV29-1; clone_size: few; j_call: TRBJ2-1; d_call: TRBD2; cdr3_nt: TGCAGCGTTTGGACTAGCGGGAGGGCCGAAAATGAGCAGTTCTTC; cdr3_aa: CSVWTSGRAENEQFF
v_call: TRBV5-1; clone_size: few; j_call: TRBJ2-1; d_call: TRBD1; cdr3_nt: TGCGCCAGCAGCTCTTCGGGACAGTACAATGAGCAGTTCTTC; cdr3_aa: CASSSSGQYNEQFF
v_call: TRBV12-3/TRBV12-4; clone_size: few; j_call: TRBJ2-1; d_call: TRBD2; cdr3_nt: TGTGCCAGCAGTCCTAGCGGGAGGGCCGAGAAGCAGTTCTTC; cdr3_aa: CASSPSGRAEKQFF
v_call: TRBV6-1; clone_size: many; j_call: TRBJ2-3; d_call: -; cdr3_nt: TGTGCCAGCAGTGAAGCTGGCTCCCCCGGGGATACGCAGTATTTT; cdr3_aa: CASSEAGSPGDTQYF
v_call: TRBV27; clone_size: -; j_call: TRBJ2-6; d_call: -; cdr3_nt: TGTGCCAGCAGTTTACTTGACCGGGGTGGGGCCAACGTCCTGACTTTC; cdr3_aa: CASSLLDRGGANVLTF
v_call: TRBV28; clone_size: -; j_call: TRBJ2-7; d_call: -; cdr3_nt: TGTGCCAGCAGCAACTACGCACAGGAGCAGTACTTC; cdr3_aa: CASSNYAQEQYF
v_call: TRBV20-1; clone_size: few; j_call: TRBJ1-1; d_call: -; cdr3_nt: TGCAGTGCTAGAGAATGGGGAAGACGCACTGAAGCTTTCTTT; cdr3_aa: CSAREWGRRTEAFF
v_call: TRBV20-1; clone_size: -; j_call: TRBJ2-5; d_call: -; cdr3_nt: TGCAGTGTTCAGAAAGGGGAGACCCAGTACTTC; cdr3_aa: CSVQKGETQYF
v_call: TRBV18; clone_size: -; j_call: TRBJ1-1; d_call: TRBD1; cdr3_nt: TGTGCCAGCTCACCAGCGGGAGGGGACAGGGGATGGGACACTGAAGCTTTCTTT; cdr3_aa: CASSPAGGDRGWDTEAFF
v_call: TRBV5-1; clone_size: -; j_call: TRBJ2-7; d_call: -; cdr3_nt: TGCGCCAGCAGCCTCGAGGGGATCGATCGGGAGCAGTACTTC; cdr3_aa: CASSLEGIDREQYF
v_call: TRBV18; clone_size: -; j_call: TRBJ1-3; d_call: TRBD1; cdr3_nt: TGTGCCAGCTCACCCACCGCAGGGGGAGAAAACACCATATATTTT; cdr3_aa: CASSPTAGGENTIYF
v_call: TRBV11-3; clone_size: -; j_call: TRBJ2-2; d_call: -; cdr3_nt: TGTGCCAGCAGCTTAGTGGTTAGGGCGCAGCTGTTTTTT; cdr3_aa: CASSLVVRAQLFF
v_call: TRBV20-1; clone_size: few; j_call: TRBJ2-3; d_call: TRBD2; cdr3_nt: TGCAGTGGGCAAGGAGCGGGAGTTCCAGATACGCAGTATTTT; cdr3_aa: CSGQGAGVPDTQYF
v_call: TRBV4-1; clone_size: few; j_call: TRBJ2-1; d_call: TRBD2; cdr3_nt: TGCGCCAGCAGCCCCTTTGAGGGAGGGCCTATTGGCAATGAGCAGTTCTTC; cdr3_aa: CASSPFEGGPIGNEQFF